The 17 T cell receptor beta chains presented below share a single source sample, sequenced in a study of blood T cell repertoires in COVID-19. Data came from immunoSEQ multiplex PCR; TCRdb stores just in-frame clones and leaves some out. The sample yields tens of thousands of clones, about nine tenths seen once. The sample consisted of peripheral blood. The receptors come from a man between 65 and 80 years old with active or convalescent COVID-19.

The V call is TRBV11-3, the J call TRBJ2-2; D possibly corresponds to TRBD1 (7 bases). The V and J ends lost 8 bases and 5 bases respectively, with 15 bases between them. Germline V gene lookup returns CDR1 SGHNT and CDR2 YENEEA. The CDR3 extends over 14 amino acids. The CDR3 region is CASAGPGGTGELFF. The DNA of the CDR3 is TGTGCCAGCGCGGGTCCAGGGGGGACCGGGGAGCTGTTTTTT.

The rearrangement uses TRBV28 and TRBJ1-4, with D maybe TRBD1 (6 bases). This CDR3 has 21 amino acids. With 3 bases removed from V and 8 bases from J, the gap between germline ends came to 34 bases. Germline CDR1 reads MDHEN; CDR2 reads SYDVKM. In nucleotides, the CDR3 is TGTGCCAGCAGTTTTATCCGGGGCGGACAGCTAATAAAAGGATCCCACGAAAAACTGTTTTTT. It specifies CASSFIRGGQLIKGSHEKLFF.

The sample holds a few counts of this clone. The chain uses TRBV9 and TRBJ1-3; TRBD1 matches 7 bases. The V segment lost 4 bases and the J segment 5 bases; nucleotides outside the gene matches: 12. CDR1 is SGDLS and CDR2 is YYNGEE in the germline V gene. This CDR3 is built from 16 residues. The CDR3 DNA sequence: TGTGCCAGCAGCCCGCGTGGGACAGACACCCGAAACACCATATATTTT. Protein sequence: CASSPRGTDTRNTIYF.

The chain has TRBV4-2 and TRBJ1-2; maybe TRBD1 (5 bases). The CDR3 is 15 residues long. V was cut by 2 bases and J by 3 bases, with 13 bases left in between. Germline CDR1 and CDR2: LGHNA and YNFKEQ. This chain's CDR3 is CASSQTTGGYYGYTF. CDR3 nucleotides: TGTGCCAGCAGCCAAACAACAGGAGGGTACTATGGCTACACCTTC.

This sequence joins TRBV4-2 and TRBJ2-2; D call uncertain. In germline, CDR1 is LGHNA, CDR2 YNFKEQ. The CDR3 is 15 amino acids. V lost 0 bases and J 1 base, leaving 6 bases between the germline ends. The CDR3 sequence: CASSQDRLNTGELFF. The CDR3 nucleotides read TGTGCCAGCAGCCAAGACAGGCTGAACACCGGGGAGCTGTTTTTT.

This sequence joins TRBV2 and TRBJ1-4, with 8 positions matching TRBD1. Germline CDR1 SNHLY, CDR2 FYNNEI. V lost 6 bases to trimming and J lost 8 bases; unmatched junction nucleotides: 5. CDR3 size: 13 residues. The CDR3 nucleotides are TGTGCCAGCAGCCGGGACAGGATCGAAAAACTGTTTTTT. It is translated as CASSRDRIEKLFF.

The CDR3 loop is CASSLFARQGGQPQHF. The CDR3, as DNA: TGTGCCAGCAGTTTATTTGCGCGACAGGGTGGTCAGCCCCAGCATTTT. The chain couples TRBV28 to TRBJ1-5, with 7 bases matching TRBD1. Germline V gene lookup returns CDR1 MDHEN and CDR2 SYDVKM. The trim removed 1 base at V and 6 bases at J, leaving 9 bases unmatched. CDR3 length: 16 residues.

The genes are TRBV5-5 and TRBJ1-5, with D possibly being TRBD1 (6 bases). The CDR3 is 13 amino acids. CDR1 is SGHKS, CDR2 YYEKEE, per germline (reference sequence). V dropped 4 bases and J dropped 8 bases, with 13 bases sitting between them. CDR3 loop: CASSVTGPEPQHF. DNA of the CDR3: TGTGCCAGCAGCGTCACAGGGCCGGAGCCCCAGCATTTT.

This chain connects TRBV28 to TRBJ1-3, with a possible D match to TRBD1 (5 bases). Trimming removed 4 bases from V and 0 bases from J, with 13 bases in between. CDR1 is MDHEN and CDR2 is SYDVKM in the germline V gene. This CDR3 region has 16 residues. The CDR3 DNA reads TGTGCCAGCAGTTCCCCTGGGGGGAGCTCTGGAAACACCATATATTTT. Its protein product is CASSSPGGSSGNTIYF.

The rearrangement uses TRBV2 and TRBJ1-5, with D possibly being TRBD1 (5 bases). CDR3 size: 16 residues. Trimming shortened V by 6 bases and J by 1 base, and 16 bases separated the two germline ends. CDR1 and CDR2 (germline): SNHLY, FYNNEI. CDR3 residues: CASSNSNQGSNQPQHF. The CDR3 coding sequence is TGTGCCAGCAGCAACAGCAACCAGGGCAGCAATCAGCCCCAGCATTTT.

The chain carries TRBV5-1 and TRBJ1-2; D remains unclear. V lost 1 base and J 6 bases, leaving 13 bases between the germline ends. In germline, CDR1 is SGHRS, CDR2 YFSETQ. The CDR3 has 14 residues. The CDR3 nucleotides are TGCGCCAGCAGCTTGAACCGCGGGGTTGATGGCTACACCTTC. Residues: CASSLNRGVDGYTF.

The chain carries TRBV4-3 and TRBJ1-3, with D unclear. Per the germline V gene, CDR1 is LGHNA and CDR2 is YSLEER. The germline V and J ends were trimmed by 1 base and 1 base, with 8 bases remaining between them. CDR3 length: 15 residues. The CDR3 DNA is TGCGCCAGCAGCCAAGTGCGGGCTTCTGGAAACACCATATATTTT. Translating it yields CASSQVRASGNTIYF.

This clone was seen only a few times. The chain couples TRBV7-2 to TRBJ2-2; 11 positions match TRBD2. The germline V gene has CDR1 SGHTA and CDR2 FQGNSA. V was pared by 4 bases and J by 6 bases, with 4 bases of the junction left unmatched. CDR3 length: 15 residues. The CDR3 protein is CASSSLAGGAGELFF. The CDR3, as DNA: TGTGCCAGCAGCTCCCTAGCGGGAGGAGCCGGGGAGCTGTTTTTT.

The chain combines TRBV27 with TRBJ1-6; D gene unclear. The ends were cut back, 3 bases at V and 8 bases at J, with 5 bases in the middle. From germline, CDR1 is MNHEY and CDR2 SMNVEV (reference sequence). The length of the CDR3 is 12 residues. In DNA, the CDR3 is TGTGCCAGCAGTTTCCATGATTCACCCCTCCACTTT. Translating it yields CASSFHDSPLHF.

This chain links TRBV2 with TRBJ2-7; 11 bases are shared with TRBD2. This CDR3 has 14 amino acids. V lost 6 bases and J lost 4; bases outside the gene matches: 5. Germline lookup yields CDR1 SNHLY and CDR2 FYNNEI. Here the CDR3 reads CASSQGLAAYEQYF. CDR3 bases: TGTGCCAGCAGCCAGGGACTAGCGGCATACGAGCAGTACTTC.

The table lists this clone with a count of one. The chain is built from TRBV27 and TRBJ2-1; D is unresolved. V lost 0 bases and J lost 3, with 9 bases in between. The CDR3 is 15 residues long. Per the germline V gene, CDR1 is MNHEY and CDR2 is SMNVEV (reference sequence). The CDR3 sequence: CASSLSRRIYNEQFF. Written as DNA, the CDR3 is TGTGCCAGCAGTTTATCCCGCAGGATCTACAATGAGCAGTTCTTC.

The chain joins TRBV11-3 to TRBJ2-3; 7 bases agree with TRBD1. Germline V gene lookup returns CDR1 SGHNT and CDR2 YENEEA. The CDR3 length is 15 residues. The J segment lost 4 bases and the V segment lost 5 bases, leaving 9 bases of the junction unmatched. The CDR3, as DNA: TGTGCCAGCAGCCAGAACAGGGGTTCAGCAGATACGCAGTATTTT. It translates to CASSQNRGSADTQYF.